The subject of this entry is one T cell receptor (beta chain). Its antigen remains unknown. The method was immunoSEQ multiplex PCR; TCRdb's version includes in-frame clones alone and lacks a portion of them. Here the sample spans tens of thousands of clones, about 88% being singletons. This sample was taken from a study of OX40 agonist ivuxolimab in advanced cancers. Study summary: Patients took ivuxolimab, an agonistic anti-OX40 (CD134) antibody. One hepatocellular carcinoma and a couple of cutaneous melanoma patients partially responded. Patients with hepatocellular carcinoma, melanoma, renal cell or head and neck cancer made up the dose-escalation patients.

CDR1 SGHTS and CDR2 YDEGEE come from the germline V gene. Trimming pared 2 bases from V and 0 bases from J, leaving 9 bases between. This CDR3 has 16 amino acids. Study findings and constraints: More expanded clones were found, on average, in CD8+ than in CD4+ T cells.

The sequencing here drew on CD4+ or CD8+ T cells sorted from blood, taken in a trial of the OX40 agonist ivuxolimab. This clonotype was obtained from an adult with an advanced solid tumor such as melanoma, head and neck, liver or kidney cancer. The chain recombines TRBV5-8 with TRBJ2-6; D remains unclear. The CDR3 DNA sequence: TGTGCCAGCAGCTTTCCCCGCATCTCTGGGGCCAACGTCCTGACTTTC. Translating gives CASSFPRISGANVLTF.